These 4 T cell receptor beta chains were sequenced from one sample in a study of blood T cell repertoires in COVID-19. Generated by immunoSEQ multiplex PCR, the TCRdb table keeps only in-frame clones and is missing some. The sample holds about 160,000 clones, 80% to 90% seen once. Sequences were obtained from peripheral blood. These TCRs come from a man aged 18-30 years with COVID-19, enrolled during active disease.

The chain employs TRBV7-9 and TRBJ2-1, with D maybe TRBD2 (6 bases). Looked up from germline, CDR1 is SEHNR and CDR2 is FQNEAQ (reference sequence). The V gene lost 3 bases and the J gene lost 10 bases, with 13 bases spanning the gap. The CDR3 length is 13 residues. Written as DNA, the CDR3 is TGTGCCAGCAGCTTGTCGGGGACTCTCGAGCAGTTCTTC. Its protein product is CASSLSGTLEQFF.

J is TRBJ2-3 and V is TRBV19; D gene unclear. The germline V gene has CDR1 LNHDA and CDR2 SQIVND (reference sequence). The CDR3 covers 14 residues. V shed 1 base and J shed 1 base, with 6 bases lying between them. The DNA for the CDR3 is TGTGCCAGTAGTATAGTTCCAGGCACAGATACGCAGTATTTT. Amino acid sequence: CASSIVPGTDTQYF.

The V gene is TRBV7-6, the J gene TRBJ1-4; possible D gene TRBD1, 5 bases. Germline V gene lookup returns CDR1 SGHVS and CDR2 FNYEAQ. V was cut by 5 bases and J by 8 bases, with 21 bases left in between. This CDR3 spans 16 amino acids. The CDR3 reads CASSPTAGDWGEKLFF. CDR3 DNA: TGTGCCAGCAGCCCCACAGCCGGGGACTGGGGGGAAAAACTGTTTTTT.

The CDR3 here is CASSVGTGSAYEQYF. DNA for the CDR3: TGTGCCAGCAGCGTAGGGACAGGGAGTGCCTACGAGCAGTACTTC. The genes are TRBV9 and TRBJ2-7; 8 bases agree with TRBD1. The CDR3 is made up of 15 amino acids. CDR1 and CDR2 from the germline V gene are SGDLS and YYNGEE. Germline trimming cut 0 bases from V and 2 bases from J; bases unmatched to any gene: 4.